This T cell receptor beta chain is drawn from a study of T cell responses to AZD1222 COVID-19 vaccine. Overall study findings and caveats: Donors were mostly white British, more females; clonal diversity possibly underestimated. In the spike-specific TCR repertoire, nearly half reportedly target unmutated variant regions.

Assay used: immunoSEQ multiplex PCR; TCRdb lists only in-frame clones, some missing. Found here are about 110,000 clones, 89% of them singletons; the top ten hold roughly 45%. CDR3 length: 12 amino acids. Germline loops: CDR1 MDHEN, CDR2 SYDVKM. V lost 4 bases, J lost 5 bases, and 8 bases lay in between. To note about this clone: What it binds is not known.

The chain carries TRBV28 and TRBJ1-1; D is possibly TRBD1 (6 bases). Source: peripheral blood, taken 28 days after the second AZD1222 dose. The TCR was taken from an adult who received the AZD1222 COVID-19 vaccine. DNA for the CDR3: TGTGCCAGCAGTTCTCAGGGGACTGAAGCTTTCTTT. Its translation: CASSSQGTEAFF. The full variable domain, its missing parts supplied by reference TRBV28 and TRBJ1-1, is DVKVTQSSRYLVKRTGEKVFLECVQDMDHENMFWYRQDPGLGLRLIYFSYDVKMKEKGDIPEGYSVSREKKERFSLILESASTNQTSMYLCASSSQGTEAFFGQGTRLTVV.